Listed below are T cell receptor beta chains from one sample, sequenced in a study of CD8 T cells in ankylosing spondylitis. Using its own MiXCR run on the 5' RACE reads, TCRdb lists one record per CDR3 protein. The sample has hundreds of thousands of distinct CDR3 sequences, over 15% seen once. What was sequenced was blood, either unsorted or a sorted T cell fraction (not recorded which). The source of these receptors is a male donor with ankylosing spondylitis or in good health (not recorded which). The CDR3 runs from the conserved cysteine through the conserved F or W. A D gene is named only where the DNA matches it firmly. A row's size may be missing; if present it is once, few, many or a size class.

j_call | d_call | v_call | cdr3_length | clone_size | cdr3_nt | cdr3_aa
TRBJ2-1 | - | TRBV29-1 | 13 | many | TGCAGCGTTGAACAGGGTTTAGGGAATGAGCAGTTCTTC | CSVEQGLGNEQFF
TRBJ1-1 | TRBD1 | TRBV29-1 | 15 | many | TGCAGCGTTGAATTACCGGGACAGGGTAATACTGAAGCTTTCTTT | CSVELPGQGNTEAFF
TRBJ1-1 | - | TRBV7-9 | 14 | - | TGTGCCAGCAGCCAAACCAGTACTGCCACTGAAGCTTTCTTT | CASSQTSTATEAFF
TRBJ1-2 | - | TRBV12-3/TRBV12-4 | 14 | many | TGTGCCAGCAGTTTCCGGGGATCGAGCGGTGGCTACACCTTC | CASSFRGSSGGYTF
TRBJ2-3 | - | TRBV7-9 | 13 | few | TGTGCCAGCAGCTTAGACTTCACAGATACGCAGTATTTT | CASSLDFTDTQYF
TRBJ1-1 | - | TRBV20-1 | 12 | - | TGCAGTGCCCTAGACATGAGGACTGAAGCTTTCTTT | CSALDMRTEAFF
TRBJ2-2 | - | TRBV30 | 15 | - | TGTGCCTGGAGAGGGCAGGGTCGCAGCACCGGGGAGCTGTTTTTT | CAWRGQGRSTGELFF
TRBJ2-1 | - | TRBV20-1 | 15 | few | TGCAGTGCCAGGACCGGGACAAAGAGTAACAATGAGCAGTTCTTC | CSARTGTKSNNEQFF
TRBJ1-4 | - | TRBV28 | 16 | few | TGTGCCAGCAGTTTATGGGCCGATCAGGGTAATGAAAAACTGTTTTTT | CASSLWADQGNEKLFF
TRBJ2-1 | - | TRBV3-1 | 12 | - | TGTGCCAGCAGCCATCCGGGCTCTGAGCAGTTCTTC | CASSHPGSEQFF
TRBJ2-6 | TRBD2 | TRBV28 | 18 | - | TGTGCCAGCAGTCCCGGACTAGCGGGAGACTCTGGGGCCAACGTCCTGACTTTC | CASSPGLAGDSGANVLTF
TRBJ2-1 | TRBD1 | TRBV5-5 | 14 | few | TGTGCCAGCACCCGGGCCGCGACAGGGGCTGGGCAGTTCTTC | CASTRAATGAGQFF
TRBJ1-5 | - | TRBV20-1 | 17 | many | TGCAGTGCTAGTGCCCTCTTCGGTGTTACCCTCAATCAGCCCCAGCATTTT | CSASALFGVTLNQPQHF
TRBJ2-6 | - | TRBV28 | 17 | - | TGTACCAGCAGTTTATCCTTCAGCAGCTCTGGGGCCAACGTCCTGACTTTC | CTSSLSFSSSGANVLTF
TRBJ1-4 | TRBD1 | TRBV3-1 | 17 | - | TGTGCCAGCAGCCCCTCAGGGGGAGTTCCAACTAATGAAAAACTGTTTTTT | CASSPSGGVPTNEKLFF
TRBJ2-3 | TRBD1 | TRBV20-1 | 15 | many | TGCAGTGCTCCCCTCGGGACAGGTTACACAGATACGCAGTATTTT | CSAPLGTGYTDTQYF
TRBJ1-1 | - | TRBV12-3/TRBV12-4 | 14 | - | TGTGCCAGCAGTTCGCGACAAGAGAACACTGAAGCTTTCTTT | CASSSRQENTEAFF
TRBJ1-5 | TRBD1 | TRBV29-1 | 13 | - | TGCAGCGTTGGAACAGGGGGCCTTCAGCCCCAGCATTTT | CSVGTGGLQPQHF
TRBJ2-2 | - | TRBV3-1 | 14 | few | TGTGCCAGCAGCCAAACGACGAACACCGGGGAGCTGTTTTTT | CASSQTTNTGELFF
TRBJ2-1 | - | TRBV5-1 | 15 | - | TGCGCCAGCAGCTTGGGTAGCGGCGGCAACAATGAGCAGTTCTTC | CASSLGSGGNNEQFF
TRBJ1-2 | TRBD1 | TRBV15 | 14 | many | TGTGCCACCAGCAGAGAGGGACAGGGCTATGGCTACACCTTC | CATSREGQGYGYTF
TRBJ2-3 | - | TRBV6-1 | 14 | few | TGTGCCAGCACCGACCGGGGGTACACAGATACGCAGTATTTT | CASTDRGYTDTQYF
TRBJ2-3 | TRBD2 | TRBV24-1 | 15 | few | TGTGCCACCAGTGCTGAGGGACTAGCGGCAGATACGCAGTATTTT | CATSAEGLAADTQYF
TRBJ1-4 | - | TRBV28 | 13 | many | TGTGCCAGCAGGGGACGGAGTAATGAAAAACTGTTTTTT | CASRGRSNEKLFF
TRBJ1-4 | - | TRBV25-1 | 14 | - | TGTGCCAACAGTGCCAGTGGGGAGAGTGAAAAACTGTTTTTT | CANSASGESEKLFF
TRBJ1-4 | TRBD1 | TRBV5-1 | 15 | few | TGCGCCAGCAGCGTGACAGGGTCAACTAATGAAAAACTGTTTTTT | CASSVTGSTNEKLFF
TRBJ1-5 | - | TRBV12-3/TRBV12-4 | 14 | few | TGTGCCAGCAGTTTCGGGGTGTCAAATCAGCCCCAGCATTTT | CASSFGVSNQPQHF
TRBJ2-2 | TRBD1 | TRBV6-5 | 15 | few | TGTGCCAGCAGTTTATCACAGGGGGGTACCGGGGAGCTGTTTTTT | CASSLSQGGTGELFF
TRBJ1-2 | TRBD1 | TRBV7-2 | 15 | - | TGTGCCAGCAGCTTACCGGACAGGGGCACTTGGCGCTACACCTTC | CASSLPDRGTWRYTF
TRBJ2-5 | - | TRBV12-3/TRBV12-4 | 13 | few | TGTGCCAGCACCAAGACTAGGAAGGAGACCCAGTACTTC | CASTKTRKETQYF
TRBJ2-1 | TRBD2 | TRBV20-1 | 16 | few | TGCAGTGCTAGAGTCCCTAGCGGGGGCCAACGGGGTGAGCAGTTCTTC | CSARVPSGGQRGEQFF
TRBJ2-4 | - | TRBV18 | 14 | - | TGTGCCAGCTCACCAAAGGGGGCCAAAAACATTCAGTACTTC | CASSPKGAKNIQYF